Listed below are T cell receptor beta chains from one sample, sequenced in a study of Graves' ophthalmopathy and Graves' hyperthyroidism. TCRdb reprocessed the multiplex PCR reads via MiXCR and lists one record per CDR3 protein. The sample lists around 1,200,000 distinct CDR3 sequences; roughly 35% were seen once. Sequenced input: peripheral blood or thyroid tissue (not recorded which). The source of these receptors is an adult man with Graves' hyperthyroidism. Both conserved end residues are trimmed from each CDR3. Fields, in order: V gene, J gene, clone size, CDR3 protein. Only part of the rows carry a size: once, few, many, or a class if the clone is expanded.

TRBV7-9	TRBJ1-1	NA	ASSPDRGAGEAF
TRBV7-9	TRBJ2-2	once	ASSLRGGGTGELF
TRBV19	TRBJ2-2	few	ASSTPGGPNTGELF
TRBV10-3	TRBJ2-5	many	AISAGWGRGPQLMETQY
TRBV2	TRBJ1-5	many	ASNRDNNQPQH
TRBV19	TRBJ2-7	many	ASSMGLGTYEQY
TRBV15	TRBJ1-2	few	ATSSGPPIANYGYT
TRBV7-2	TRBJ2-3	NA	ASSLRPGQGSYADTQY
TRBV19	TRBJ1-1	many	ASSQLGRLNTEAF
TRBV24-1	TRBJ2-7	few	ATSQGPGAYEQY
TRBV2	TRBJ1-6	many	ASKAQGTSPLH
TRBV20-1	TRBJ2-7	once	SATRDFSGPEQY
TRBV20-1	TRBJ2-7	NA	SARGFVVYEQY
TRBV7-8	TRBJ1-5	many	ASSPPGDYSNQPQH
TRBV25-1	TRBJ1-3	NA	ASGEARSGNTIY
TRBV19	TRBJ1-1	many	ASSNARNTEAF
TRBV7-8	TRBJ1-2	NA	ASSSLQKGSRDIYYLVDGYT
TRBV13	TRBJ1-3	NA	ASSDRDRNTIS
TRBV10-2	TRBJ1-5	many	ASSGRRGTQNQPQH
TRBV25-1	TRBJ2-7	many	ASSSPLEQY
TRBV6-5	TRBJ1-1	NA	ASSYRDRANTEAF
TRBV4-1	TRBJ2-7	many	ASSHEQSVYEQY
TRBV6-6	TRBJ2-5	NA	ASQSLAGVGETQY
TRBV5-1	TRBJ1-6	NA	ASSLTGPYNSPLH
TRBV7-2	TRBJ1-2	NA	ASTLHGLENYGYT
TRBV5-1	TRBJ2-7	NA	ASSPPTGGGIREQY
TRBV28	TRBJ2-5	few	ASRPTGTRGETQY
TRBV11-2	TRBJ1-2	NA	ASSAGQEVYGYT
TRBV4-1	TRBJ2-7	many	ASSLKRGAPEY
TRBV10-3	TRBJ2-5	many	AISESRNQETQY
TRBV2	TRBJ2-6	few	ASRRLQEINSGANVLT
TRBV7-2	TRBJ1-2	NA	ASSWEGTGTIGYT
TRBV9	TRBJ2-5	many	ASSVGVLRETQY
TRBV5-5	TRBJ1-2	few	ASSSKGQGALNYGYT
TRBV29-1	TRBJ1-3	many	SATGSAGNTIY